The 17 T cell receptor beta chains below all came from one sample that was sequenced in a study of cytomegalovirus exposure and HLA in healthy donors. The PCR used 60 Vbeta and 13 Jbeta primers. Some clones are missing from TCRdb's copy, which holds only in-frame ones; the method was immunoSEQ multiplex PCR. This sample has roughly 100,000 clones, with roughly 79% found just once. Sequencing was performed on PBMCs. Every receptor here comes from a woman in her 40s in good health and CMV-seronegative.

This clone was picked up a small number of times. The chain links TRBV18 to TRBJ2-5; 10 bases match TRBD2. The end of the DNA fits TRBJ2-7 better, so the J call may be wrong. This CDR3 region has 17 residues. Per germline, CDR1 KGHSH and CDR2 LQKENI. The DNA for the CDR3 is TGTGCCAGCTCACCACCTTCTAGGCTAGCGGGAGTCAGCGAGCAGTACTTC. Its translation: CASSPPSRLAGVSEQYF.

The V and J genes are TRBV4-3 and TRBJ2-3, with 11 bases identical to TRBD2. With V trimmed by 4 bases and J by 5 bases, 11 bases remained unmatched. The germline V gene encodes CDR1 LGHNA and CDR2 YSLEER. There are 17 residues in the CDR3. The CDR3 nucleotides read TGCGCCAGCAGCCCATCCCGACTAGCGGGGCTGGTAGATACGCAGTATTTT. Encoded protein: CASSPSRLAGLVDTQYF.

The CDR3 DNA is TGTGCCAGCAGTTTGGGACAGGGGATGTACGAGCAGTACTTC. Translation: CASSLGQGMYEQYF. This chain joins TRBV28 and TRBJ2-7, with 10 positions matching TRBD1. CDR1 is MDHEN and CDR2 is SYDVKM in the germline V gene. The V segment lost 3 bases and the J segment 4 bases; nucleotides outside the gene matches: 3. The CDR3 length is 14 residues. The full variable domain, completed using reference TRBV28 and TRBJ2-7, is DVKVTQSSRYLVKRTGEKVFLECVQDMDHENMFWYRQDPGLGLRLIYFSYDVKMKEKGDIPEGYSVSREKKERFSLILESASTNQTSMYLCASSLGQGMYEQYFGPGTRLTVT.

This clone was recorded a few times. The chain has TRBV29-1 and TRBJ2-7; a weak D match, TRBD1 (6 bases). V was trimmed by 6 bases and J by 6 bases, leaving 15 bases between them. The CDR3 runs to 12 residues. Germline loops: CDR1 SQVTM, CDR2 ANQGSEA. The CDR3 region has the DNA TGCAGCGTAGCCGACAGGAGGCCCGAGCAGTACTTC. Translated: CSVADRRPEQYF.

This clone was seen more than once but under ten times. The chain is built from TRBV7-2 and TRBJ2-7; 11 positions match TRBD2. Germline loops: CDR1 SGHTA, CDR2 FQGNSA. V shed 4 bases, J shed 2 bases, and the junction held 10 bases outside the gene matches. This CDR3 comprises 17 residues. The CDR3 here is CASSSTIAGGPPYEQYF. The CDR3 DNA sequence: TGTGCCAGCAGCTCTACAATAGCGGGGGGGCCGCCCTACGAGCAGTACTTC.

This clone turned up a few times. The chain combines TRBV28 with TRBJ2-2; 8 positions agree with TRBD2. This CDR3 is built from 18 residues. Looked up from germline, CDR1 is MDHEN and CDR2 is SYDVKM. V lost 4 bases to trimming and J lost 4 bases; unmatched junction nucleotides: 14. The CDR3 DNA is TGTGCCAGCAGTTCATACTGGGGCGGGAGGCAATCCACCGGGGAGCTGTTTTTT. It yields the protein CASSSYWGGRQSTGELFF.

This chain links TRBV19 with TRBJ2-7, with 10 bases aligning to TRBD1. Germline CDR1 is LNHDA and CDR2 is SQIVND (reference sequence). The CDR3 length is 15 residues. The V gene end was trimmed by 4 bases and the J gene end by 3 bases; junction bases not matched to a gene: 6. CDR3 nucleotides: TGTGCCAGTAGTACCACCGGGACAGGGGTCTACGAGCAGTACTTC. Translated: CASSTTGTGVYEQYF.

The gene calls are TRBV28 and TRBJ2-6; TRBD2 is a possible D gene (6 bases). This CDR3 is 16 amino acids long. Germline lookup yields CDR1 MDHEN and CDR2 SYDVKM. Trimming removed 5 bases from V and 4 bases from J, with 15 bases in between. The CDR3 loop reads CASSPRTISGANVLTF. The CDR3 bases are TGTGCCAGCAGTCCCCGGACTATCTCCGGGGCCAACGTCCTGACTTTC.

The rearrangement uses TRBV5-1 and TRBJ2-3, with TRBD2 matching 13 bases. Trimming removed 4 bases from V and 4 bases from J; junction bases left unmatched: 6. In germline, CDR1 is SGHRS, CDR2 YFSETQ. The CDR3 runs 16 residues. The CDR3 DNA reads TGCGCCAGCAGCCCAGACGGACTAGCGGGGGCAGATACGCAGTATTTT. It yields the protein CASSPDGLAGADTQYF.

The chain carries TRBV4-1 and TRBJ1-4, with a possible D match to TRBD1 (5 bases). This CDR3 contains 16 residues. From germline, CDR1 is MGHRA and CDR2 YSYEKL. Trimming cost V 0 bases and J 0 bases, with 8 bases left between them. The CDR3 DNA sequence: TGCGCCAGCAGCCAAGACTTGACAGCAACTAATGAAAAACTGTTTTTT. This sequence encodes CASSQDLTATNEKLFF.

V and J are TRBV19 and TRBJ2-5; no definite D call. The J call is uncertain, as TRBJ2-7 better fits the DNA end. The CDR3 runs 15 residues. Germline V gives CDR1 LNHDA, CDR2 SQIVND (reference sequence). CDR3 in DNA: TGTGCCAGTAGTTATGGTTACTCCTACTCCTACGAGCAGTACTTC. Protein: CASSYGYSYSYEQYF.

Points on this clone: Other DNA sequences from this sample encode an identical CDR3 as well. The V call is TRBV19, the J call TRBJ2-1; unclear D gene. Germline CDR1 LNHDA, CDR2 SQIVND (reference sequence). V was shortened by 9 bases and J by 1 base, with 7 bases between the two germline ends. The length of the CDR3 is 12 residues. CDR3 nucleotides: TGTGCCAGCCAGCGTTCCTACAATGAGCAGTTCTTC. Translation: CASQRSYNEQFF.

Points on this clone: A read error may account for a junction end that differs from germline. This same CDR3 is encoded by further DNA sequences in the sample. The V and J genes are TRBV5-4 and TRBJ1-1, with 10 bases lining up with TRBD1. Germline V gives CDR1 SGHNT, CDR2 YYREEE (reference sequence). The CDR3 consists of 16 residues. The CDR3 DNA sequence: TGTGCCAGCAGCGATCCGGGACAGGGGCTCAACACTGAGGCTTTCTTT. As protein: CASSDPGQGLNTEAFF.

The CDR3 DNA sequence: TGTGCCAGCAGCTCTAGCGTAAGAGCGAACACCGGGGAGCTGTTTTTT. It codes for CASSSSVRANTGELFF. This chain joins TRBV7-3 and TRBJ2-2; possibly TRBD2 for D (6 bases). There are 16 residues in the CDR3. In germline, CDR1 is SGHTA, CDR2 FQGTGA. Trimming pared 4 bases from V and 0 bases from J, leaving 12 bases between. Combining the CDR3 with reference TRBV7-3 and TRBJ2-2 gives the whole variable domain GAGVSQTPSNKVTEKGKYVELRCDPISGHTALYWYRQSLGQGPEFLIYFQGTGAADDSGLPNDRFFAVRPEGSVSTLKIQRTERGDSAVYLCASSSSVRANTGELFFGEGSRLTVL.

The chain has TRBV6-5 and TRBJ2-2; a possible D gene is TRBD1 (6 bases). V was clipped by 7 bases and J by 4 bases, with 13 bases between them. The CDR3 has 14 residues. Germline V gene lookup returns CDR1 MNHEY and CDR2 SVGAGI. The CDR3 reads CASTPNRATGELFF. In DNA, the CDR3 is TGTGCCAGCACCCCAAACAGGGCCACCGGGGAGCTGTTTTTT.

This sequence joins TRBV14 and TRBJ2-5; 10 bases are shared with TRBD2. The better agreement between TRBJ2-7 and the DNA end casts doubt on the J call. The length of the CDR3 is 15 residues. Germline V gene sequence: CDR1 SGHDN, CDR2 FVKESK. The CDR3 spells CASSPSGRAPYEQYF. The CDR3 DNA follows: TGTGCCAGCAGCCCCAGCGGGAGGGCCCCCTACGAGCAGTACTTC.

On this clone itself: At one end the junction does not follow the germline gene, possibly because of a read error. As DNA, the CDR3 is TGTTCCAGCAGCGTGGGACAGGTGGACCAGTACTTC. Amino acids: CSSSVGQVDQYF. The chain employs TRBV7-9 and TRBJ2-5, with TRBD1 identical over 8 bases. Germline CDR1 reads SEHNR; CDR2 reads FQNEAQ (reference sequence). This CDR3 has 12 residues.